Sequencing of this TCR beta chain was carried out in a study of T-cell reconstitution after alpha-beta-depleted transplantation in children. Overall study findings and caveats: A year had passed since transplant, and T-cell counts and diversity by then came mostly from newly produced T cells. Some patients' high day-60 TCRbeta diversity was traced to surviving recipient T cells and thymic progenitors. Reportedly, alpha-beta T cells present about two months post-transplant originated from several hundred expanded clones of graft origin.

This clonotype came up many times. Its antigen is unknown. Unique molecular identifiers were incorporated into the prepared TCRbeta library. TCRdb re-called the PCR reads through MiXCR, storing one row per CDR3 protein. The sample lists 450,000 to 600,000 distinct CDR3 sequences, 10% occurring once. V was shortened by 6 bases and J by 2 bases, with 11 bases between the two germline ends. The CDR3 has 14 residues. The sequence was obtained from a child aged 2 to 10 with inherited bone marrow failure, due to receive a stem cell transplant. V is TRBV12-3 or TRBV12-4 and J is TRBJ2-1; no clear D. Sequencing used PBMCs, obtained before TCRalphabeta/CD19-depleted stem cell transplant. CDR3 loop: CASSPGVAYNEQFF. Here the CDR3 DNA reads TGTGCCAGCAGCCCCGGTGTGGCCTACAATGAGCAGTTCTTC.